One sample yielded the 29 T cell receptor beta chains listed below, sequenced in a study of preoperative IRX-2 immunotherapy in early breast cancer. The treatment was: preoperative locoregional IRX-2 cytokine immunotherapy. Produced via immunoSEQ multiplex PCR; TCRdb's table is partial and in-frame only. This repertoire shows 40,000 to 50,000 clones, about 80% found once; its top ten account for approximately 1.2%. Material: tumor tissue, obtained after IRX-2 immunotherapy. These receptors were obtained from a human donor with breast cancer.

V gene TRBV1 combines with J gene TRBJ2-7; TRBD2 is the table's D call, not checked against the DNA. TRBV1 is annotated as a pseudogene. This CDR3 region has 17 residues. CDR3 region: CASSQGALAGASYEQYF. CDR3 coding DNA: TGCGCCAGCAGCCAAGGGGCACTAGCGGGCGCCTCCTACGAGCAGTACTTC.

The chain has TRBV19 and TRBJ2-3, with a possible D match to TRBD2 (6 bases). V lost 4 bases, J lost 8 bases, and 25 bases lay in between. The CDR3 consists of 17 residues. The germline V gene has CDR1 LNHDA and CDR2 SQIVND (reference sequence). In nucleotides, the CDR3 is TGTGCCAGTAGTACCCGATCCGAGGGTCGCGGGATAAGTACGCAGTATTTT. This gives the protein CASSTRSEGRGISTQYF.

This chain links TRBV19 with TRBJ1-2; 8 bases map to TRBD1. Germline V gives CDR1 LNHDA, CDR2 SQIVND (reference sequence). The CDR3 has 16 residues. Losses at the gene ends were 3 bases for V and 6 bases for J; bases not matched to a gene: 12. The CDR3 DNA sequence: TGTGCCAGTAGTATTTCGGGCAGGGGGCGGCTCGATGGCTACACCTTC. It specifies CASSISGRGRLDGYTF.

The J gene is TRBJ2-5, the V gene TRBV6-8, with TRBD1 matching over 8 bases. Germline V CDR1 and CDR2: MNHGY, SAAAGT. CDR3 size: 16 residues. V lost 2 bases and J lost 5; bases outside the gene matches: 10. CDR3 region: CASSYLPGGVGETQYF. The CDR3 DNA is TGTGCCAGCAGTTACCTTCCAGGGGGCGTAGGGGAGACCCAGTACTTC.

The chain has TRBV18 and TRBJ1-4; D gene uncertain. V shed 5 bases and J shed 1 base, with 8 bases lying between them. Germline CDR1 and CDR2: KGHSH and LQKENI. The CDR3 sequence is 14 residues long. CDR3 in amino acids: CASSAGKTNEKLFF. The DNA of the CDR3 is TGTGCCAGCTCAGCCGGGAAAACTAATGAAAAACTGTTTTTT. The full variable domain, in which reference TRBV18 and TRBJ1-4 provide the parts outside the CDR3, is NAGVMQNPRHLVRRRGQEARLRCSPMKGHSHVYWYRQLPEEGLKFMVYLQKENIIDESGMPKERFSAEFPKEGPSILRIQQVVRGDSAAYFCASSAGKTNEKLFFGSGTQLSVL.

This clone has a single count. The chain uses TRBV1 and TRBJ1-5; the listed D gene, TRBD1, was not tested against the DNA. TRBV1 is deemed a pseudogene. The CDR3 covers 15 residues. In nucleotides, the CDR3 is TGCGCCAGCAGCCAAGATCCCCCAGGTAATCAGCCCCAGCATTTT. This sequence encodes CASSQDPPGNQPQHF.

Concerning this clone itself: A junction end diverges from the germline sequence, so it may reflect a read error. Some base could not be read or is ambiguous, and its residue is marked X. This chain links TRBV10-3 with TRBJ1-6; TRBD1 agrees at 11 bases. This CDR3 contains 14 residues. Germline values: CDR1 ENHRY, CDR2 SYGVKD. The CDR3 region is CAISVGQGGSPXHF. The CDR3, as DNA: TGTGCCATCAGTGTGGGACAGGGGGGTTCACCCCYCCACTTT.

The chain carries TRBV6-8 and TRBJ2-7; TRBD2 might be the D (8 bases). Germline CDR1 and CDR2: MNHGY and SAAAGT. This CDR3 has 15 amino acids. V was cut by 10 bases and J by 1 base, with 20 bases left in between. The DNA of the CDR3 is TGTGCCATCGGGGGGGCATGGGACAGTTCCTACGAGCAGTACTTC. This sequence encodes CAIGGAWDSSYEQYF.

This clone has a single count. V gene TRBV5-1 combines with J gene TRBJ1-2; D is unresolved. Trimming took 0 bases from V and 4 from J, leaving 13 bases between them. The germline V gene encodes CDR1 SGHRS and CDR2 YFSETQ. This CDR3 comprises 15 residues. CDR3 nucleotides: TGCGCCAGCAGCTTGGCCGTGGGAGAGAGCTATGGCTACACCTTC. This codes for CASSLAVGESYGYTF. Full variable domain (outside the CDR3, taken from reference TRBV5-1 and TRBJ1-2): KAGVTQTPRYLIKTRGQQVTLSCSPISGHRSVSWYQQTPGQGLQFLFEYFSETQRNKGNFPGRFSGRQFSNSRSEMNVSTLELGDSALYLCASSLAVGESYGYTFGSGTRLTVV.

This clone was seen more than once but under ten times. This sequence joins TRBV6-8 and TRBJ1-5; weak D call: TRBD1 (5 bases). This CDR3 is 15 amino acids long. Germline V lookup: CDR1 MNHGY, CDR2 SAAAGT. V gave up 6 bases and J gave up 1 base, with 13 bases separating them. The CDR3 protein is CASRLRGGSNQPQHF. The CDR3 nucleotides read TGTGCCAGCAGACTGCGGGGGGGAAGCAATCAGCCCCAGCATTTT.

The chain carries TRBV12-5 and TRBJ1-1, with D tentatively TRBD1 (5 bases). Trimming left V 1 base short and J 0 bases short, with 12 bases between. Germline loops: CDR1 LGHNT, CDR2 FRNRAP. The CDR3 runs to 16 residues. CDR3 sequence (DNA): TGTGCTAGTGGTTTGGAGGTGGGGGTCATGAACACTGAAGCTTTCTTT. Its translation: CASGLEVGVMNTEAFF.

This clone has a handful of counts. The chain recombines TRBV6-8 with TRBJ2-2; possibly TRBD2 for D (6 bases). The V gene lost 6 bases and the J gene lost 3 bases, with 11 bases spanning the gap. The CDR3 contains 14 residues. Germline CDR1 and CDR2: MNHGY and SAAAGT. In nucleotides, the CDR3 is TGTGCCAGCAGCTTCGGGACTTACACCGGGGAGCTGTTTTTT. Residues: CASSFGTYTGELFF.

The chain links TRBV12-5 to TRBJ1-5; unclear D gene. This CDR3 spans 15 amino acids. The V gene's germline CDR1 is LGHNT and CDR2 FRNRAP. Trimming stripped 1 base from V and 0 bases from J, with 7 bases between. DNA of the CDR3: TGTGCTAGTGGTTTGGGGGAGGCTAGCAATCAGCCCCAGCATTTT. This encodes CASGLGEASNQPQHF.

The rearrangement links TRBV18 to TRBJ2-1; no firm D call. Germline lookup yields CDR1 KGHSH and CDR2 LQKENI. V was shortened by 2 bases and J by 8 bases, with 10 bases between the two germline ends. CDR3 length equals 13 residues. In DNA, the CDR3 is TGTGCCAGCTCACCAGTAGGTTGGGATGAGCAGTTCTTC. This sequence encodes CASSPVGWDEQFF.

This clone was counted only a few times. Other DNA sequences in this specimen translate into the identical CDR3. V usage is TRBV18 and J usage is TRBJ1-3; D gene unclear. V lost 2 bases, J lost 0 bases, and 11 bases lay in between. The germline CDR1 and CDR2 sequences are KGHSH and LQKENI. This CDR3 has 16 amino acids. The DNA of the CDR3 is TGTGCCAGCTCACCATATGATAGCAGCTCTGGAAACACCATATATTTT. It yields the protein CASSPYDSSSGNTIYF.

This clone showed up just a few times. The chain couples TRBV18 to TRBJ1-1, with no clear D. Germline assignment: CDR1 KGHSH and CDR2 LQKENI. CDR3 length: 13 amino acids. Trimming pared 2 bases from V and 0 bases from J, leaving 4 bases between. CDR3 amino acids: CASSPGMNTEAFF. The CDR3 DNA follows: TGTGCCAGCTCACCAGGCATGAACACTGAAGCTTTCTTT. Filled out from reference TRBV18 and TRBJ1-1, the complete variable domain reads NAGVMQNPRHLVRRRGQEARLRCSPMKGHSHVYWYRQLPEEGLKFMVYLQKENIIDESGMPKERFSAEFPKEGPSILRIQQVVRGDSAAYFCASSPGMNTEAFFGQGTRLTVV.

J is TRBJ2-5 and V is TRBV5-8; TRBD2 is a possible D gene (6 bases). Trimming shortened V by 5 bases and J by 2 bases, and 10 bases separated the two germline ends. The CDR3 consists of 13 residues. Germline CDR1 reads SGHTS; CDR2 reads YDEGEE. The DNA for the CDR3 is TGTGCCAGCAGTGTGGGACTTCAAGAGACCCAGTACTTC. Protein sequence: CASSVGLQETQYF.

The genes are TRBV7-7 and TRBJ2-4; D gene uncertain. Germline CDR1 and CDR2: SSHAT and FNYEAQ (reference sequence). Deletions cut 7 bases from V and 6 bases from J, with 16 bases between. The CDR3 loop spans 14 amino acids. In DNA form, the CDR3 reads TGTGCCAGCAACCCTGCCAATACTTCAAACATTCAGTACTTC. Its translation is CASNPANTSNIQYF.

This clone was detected only a few times. The chain links TRBV6-8 to TRBJ2-7; D is possibly TRBD2 (6 bases). V was trimmed by 6 bases and J by 7 bases, leaving 25 bases between them. The CDR3 is 16 residues long. Germline V gene data show CDR1 as MNHGY and CDR2 as SAAAGT. CDR3 bases: TGTGCCAGCAGCCCTAAGGTGGGCCCCATCGCGGGGGAGCAGTACTTC. It yields the protein CASSPKVGPIAGEQYF.

The gene calls are TRBV10-3 and TRBJ1-1; D ambiguous. This CDR3 contains 14 residues. The ends were cut back, 0 bases at V and 4 bases at J, with 9 bases in the middle. Germline CDR1 reads ENHRY; CDR2 reads SYGVKD. DNA for the CDR3: TGTGCCATCAGTGAGTCCGGGCTCACCACTGAAGCTTTCTTT. This translates into CAISESGLTTEAFF.

CDR3 sequence (DNA): TGTGCCAGCAGCTCGGTACAGGGGGCGTTCTACGAGCAGTACTTC. Its translation is CASSSVQGAFYEQYF. The chain is built from TRBV12-1 and TRBJ2-7; the table's D call of TRBD1 was not tested on the DNA. TRBV12-1 is a recognized pseudogene. CDR3 size: 15 residues.

This clone was found a few times. The chain is built from TRBV6-8 and TRBJ1-6; 11 nucleotides agree with TRBD1. Per germline, CDR1 MNHGY and CDR2 SAAAGT. CDR3 length: 16 amino acids. The J segment lost 5 bases and the V segment lost 5 bases, leaving 5 bases of the junction unmatched. CDR3 protein: CASSRGQGVDNSPLHF. The CDR3 DNA reads as TGTGCCAGCAGTAGGGGACAGGGGGTCGATAATTCACCCCTCCACTTT.

The chain has TRBV6-8 and TRBJ2-2, with D perhaps TRBD1 (6 bases). From germline, CDR1 is MNHGY and CDR2 SAAAGT. The CDR3 contains 13 residues. Trimming stripped 5 bases from V and 6 bases from J, with 10 bases between. The CDR3 reads CASSMGAAGELFF. The CDR3 region has the DNA TGTGCCAGCAGTATGGGGGCCGCCGGGGAGCTGTTTTTT.

This clone has more than one count but fewer than ten. The chain uses TRBV6-8 and TRBJ2-3; D unclear. The CDR3 runs to 14 residues. V lost 0 bases, J lost 6 bases, and 10 bases lay in between. Germline V gene lookup returns CDR1 MNHGY and CDR2 SAAAGT. CDR3 residues: CASSYSGSRDTQYF. The CDR3 DNA sequence: TGTGCCAGCAGTTACTCGGGTAGCCGGGATACGCAGTATTTT.

This clone was seen once. The rearrangement uses TRBV6-8 and TRBJ2-3, with 11 bases fitting TRBD1. Looked up from germline, CDR1 is MNHGY and CDR2 is SAAAGT. Losses at the gene ends were 6 bases for V and 3 bases for J; bases not matched to a gene: 5. This CDR3 spans 15 amino acids. The CDR3 sequence is CASRGTGGRTDTQYF. The CDR3 DNA follows: TGTGCCAGCAGGGGGACAGGGGGAAGGACAGATACGCAGTATTTT.

This rearrangement joins TRBV5-1 to TRBJ1-4; 12 bases align to TRBD1. The CDR3 is 14 residues long. Per germline, CDR1 SGHRS and CDR2 YFSETQ. Trimming removed 4 bases from V and 10 bases from J; junction bases left unmatched: 5. The CDR3 coding sequence is TGCGCCAGCAGCCCCGGGACAGGGGGCGGAAAACTGTTTTTT. This sequence encodes CASSPGTGGGKLFF.

The rearrangement links TRBV6-8 to TRBJ1-5; 7 bases match TRBD1. Germline trimming cut 5 bases from V and 2 bases from J; bases unmatched to any gene: 6. Germline V gene data show CDR1 as MNHGY and CDR2 as SAAAGT. This CDR3 is 15 amino acids long. CDR3 region: CASSVDREGNQPQHF. The DNA for the CDR3 is TGTGCCAGCAGTGTAGACAGGGAGGGCAATCAGCCCCAGCATTTT.

This chain uses TRBV19 with TRBJ2-7; D is possibly TRBD1 (6 bases). The CDR3 totals 13 residues. V gave up 10 bases and J gave up 3 bases, with 16 bases separating them. CDR1 LNHDA and CDR2 SQIVND come from the germline V gene (reference sequence). The DNA of the CDR3 is TGTGCCACCCGGGACACAGCTTACTACGAGCAGTACTTC. Translated: CATRDTAYYEQYF.

V usage is TRBV6-8 and J usage is TRBJ1-2; the D gene is possibly TRBD1 (6 bases). The germline V gene has CDR1 MNHGY and CDR2 SAAAGT. The CDR3 sequence is 12 residues long. Trimming took 8 bases from V and 8 from J, leaving 15 bases between them. CDR3 bases: TGTGCCAGCCTTGGGGGGGCCGAGGGCTACACCTTC. Protein sequence: CASLGGAEGYTF.